Listed below are T cell receptor beta chains from one sample, sequenced in a study of T-cell memory formation after mild COVID-19. MiXCR was run by TCRdb on the 5' RACE reads, yielding one entry per CDR3 protein. The data show roughly 450,000 distinct CDR3 sequences, over 15% seen once. Sequences were obtained from PBMCs or a T cell subset sorted from them (not recorded which). The receptors were sampled from a man between 18 and 35 years old who had mild COVID-19 (a few samples of this study predate the infection). Cell type and time point are not known. Both conserved end residues are part of each CDR3. Each record gives: D gene, J gene, V gene, clone size, CDR3 protein, CDR3 DNA. D genes are given only for firm matches. Only some rows state a clone size, as once, few, many or a class for expanded clones.

D gene: NA; J gene: TRBJ2-2; V gene: TRBV7-6; clone size: few; CDR3 protein: CASSLLGGSGELFF; CDR3 DNA: TGTGCCAGCAGCCTCTTAGGCGGGTCCGGGGAGCTGTTTTTT
D gene: TRBD1; J gene: TRBJ2-7; V gene: TRBV7-2; clone size: NA; CDR3 protein: CASSGGTGGFPGSYEQYF; CDR3 DNA: TGTGCCAGCAGCGGAGGGACAGGGGGCTTTCCCGGTTCCTACGAGCAGTACTTC
D gene: TRBD1; J gene: TRBJ1-2; V gene: TRBV3-1; clone size: few; CDR3 protein: CASSQGQTTGYTF; CDR3 DNA: TGTGCCAGCAGCCAGGGACAGACTACAGGCTACACCTTC
D gene: TRBD2; J gene: TRBJ2-3; V gene: TRBV28; clone size: NA; CDR3 protein: CASTPGLAADTQYF; CDR3 DNA: TGTGCCAGCACGCCGGGACTAGCGGCTGATACGCAGTATTTT
D gene: NA; J gene: TRBJ1-1; V gene: TRBV4-1; clone size: NA; CDR3 protein: CASSPFWFAKNEAFF; CDR3 DNA: TGCGCCAGCAGCCCCTTTTGGTTCGCCAAAAATGAAGCTTTCTTT
D gene: NA; J gene: TRBJ1-1; V gene: TRBV20-1; clone size: NA; CDR3 protein: CSPWTRGEGNTEAFF; CDR3 DNA: TGCTCCCCATGGACAAGGGGCGAGGGGAACACTGAAGCTTTCTTT
D gene: NA; J gene: TRBJ2-7; V gene: TRBV3-1; clone size: NA; CDR3 protein: CASSQEGRQYF; CDR3 DNA: TGTGCCAGCAGCCAAGAGGGTCGGCAGTACTTC
D gene: TRBD2; J gene: TRBJ2-1; V gene: TRBV2; clone size: NA; CDR3 protein: CASKVAGTSYNEQFF; CDR3 DNA: TGTGCCAGCAAGGTAGCGGGCACCTCCTACAATGAGCAGTTCTTC
D gene: NA; J gene: TRBJ1-6; V gene: TRBV5-1; clone size: NA; CDR3 protein: CASSGTAGAGNYSPLHF; CDR3 DNA: TGCGCCAGCAGCGGGACCGCCGGGGCAGGGAATTATTCACCCCTCCACTTT
D gene: NA; J gene: TRBJ1-1; V gene: TRBV2; clone size: few; CDR3 protein: CASTLQPGTEAFF; CDR3 DNA: TGTGCCAGCACCCTTCAACCGGGTACCGAAGCTTTCTTT
D gene: NA; J gene: TRBJ1-2; V gene: TRBV5-6; clone size: NA; CDR3 protein: CASSEGWGYTF; CDR3 DNA: TGTGCCAGCAGCGAGGGTTGGGGCTACACCTTC
D gene: NA; J gene: TRBJ1-4; V gene: TRBV5-1; clone size: few; CDR3 protein: CASSRDAGAANEKLFF; CDR3 DNA: TGCGCCAGCAGCCGGGACGCGGGGGCGGCTAATGAAAAACTGTTTTTT
D gene: NA; J gene: TRBJ1-6; V gene: TRBV12-3/TRBV12-4; clone size: NA; CDR3 protein: CASRRDRSNSPLHF; CDR3 DNA: TGTGCCAGCAGGCGCGACAGGAGCAATTCACCCCTCCACTTT
D gene: NA; J gene: TRBJ2-7; V gene: TRBV28; clone size: NA; CDR3 protein: CASSFVGDEQYF; CDR3 DNA: TGTGCCAGCAGTTTCGTCGGGGACGAGCAGTACTTC
D gene: TRBD1; J gene: TRBJ2-5; V gene: TRBV11-2; clone size: few; CDR3 protein: CASSLQGQHQETQYF; CDR3 DNA: TGTGCCAGCAGCTTACAGGGACAGCACCAAGAGACCCAGTACTTC
D gene: NA; J gene: TRBJ2-7; V gene: TRBV12-3/TRBV12-4; clone size: many; CDR3 protein: CASSLRGETRRSYEQYF; CDR3 DNA: TGTGCCAGCAGTTTAAGAGGGGAGACTAGGCGGTCCTACGAGCAGTACTTC
D gene: TRBD2; J gene: TRBJ2-1; V gene: TRBV28; clone size: few; CDR3 protein: CASSLVAGGNEQFF; CDR3 DNA: TGTGCCAGCAGTTTGGTAGCGGGGGGCAATGAGCAGTTCTTC
D gene: TRBD2; J gene: TRBJ2-1; V gene: TRBV4-3; clone size: NA; CDR3 protein: CASSPALAGGPPEQFF; CDR3 DNA: TGCGCCAGCAGCCCTGCGCTAGCGGGGGGCCCCCCCGAGCAGTTCTTC
D gene: TRBD1; J gene: TRBJ2-7; V gene: TRBV7-9; clone size: few; CDR3 protein: CASSSTGGSYEQYF; CDR3 DNA: TGTGCCAGCAGCTCCACAGGGGGCTCCTACGAGCAGTACTTC
D gene: TRBD1; J gene: TRBJ1-1; V gene: TRBV3-1; clone size: NA; CDR3 protein: CASLPGQGVGEAFF; CDR3 DNA: TGTGCCAGCCTACCGGGACAGGGGGTTGGTGAAGCTTTCTTT
D gene: NA; J gene: TRBJ1-5; V gene: TRBV7-2; clone size: NA; CDR3 protein: CASSAQDVYTYSNQPQHF; CDR3 DNA: TGTGCCAGCAGCGCCCAAGACGTATACACCTATAGCAATCAGCCCCAGCATTTT
D gene: NA; J gene: TRBJ2-1; V gene: TRBV9; clone size: many; CDR3 protein: CASSVVGGPSSYNEQFF; CDR3 DNA: TGTGCCAGCAGCGTAGTGGGGGGTCCCAGCTCCTACAATGAGCAGTTCTTC
D gene: TRBD1; J gene: TRBJ2-7; V gene: TRBV6-2/TRBV6-3; clone size: few; CDR3 protein: CASSPRDRDDYEQYF; CDR3 DNA: TGTGCCAGCAGTCCCCGGGACAGAGATGACTACGAGCAGTACTTC
D gene: NA; J gene: TRBJ1-3; V gene: TRBV7-2; clone size: NA; CDR3 protein: CASSPSAGRSGNTIYF; CDR3 DNA: TGTGCCAGCAGCCCATCAGCGGGGCGCTCTGGAAACACCATATATTTT
D gene: TRBD1; J gene: TRBJ1-1; V gene: TRBV6-5; clone size: NA; CDR3 protein: CASSYSGTGYTEAFF; CDR3 DNA: TGTGCCAGCAGTTACTCGGGGACAGGGTACACTGAAGCTTTCTTT
D gene: NA; J gene: TRBJ1-5; V gene: TRBV20-1; clone size: NA; CDR3 protein: CSARWENQPQHF; CDR3 DNA: TGCAGTGCTAGATGGGAGAATCAGCCCCAGCATTTT
D gene: TRBD2; J gene: TRBJ2-1; V gene: TRBV10-3; clone size: many; CDR3 protein: CAIRLSGGDNEQFF; CDR3 DNA: TGTGCCATCAGGCTTAGCGGGGGGGACAATGAGCAGTTCTTC
D gene: TRBD1; J gene: TRBJ1-2; V gene: TRBV7-9; clone size: NA; CDR3 protein: CASNPDRVVHGYTF; CDR3 DNA: TGTGCCAGCAACCCTGACAGGGTTGTTCATGGCTACACCTTC
D gene: TRBD1; J gene: TRBJ2-4; V gene: TRBV5-1; clone size: few; CDR3 protein: CASSRTGEIAKNIQYF; CDR3 DNA: TGCGCCAGCAGCCGAACAGGGGAGATAGCCAAAAACATTCAGTACTTC
D gene: NA; J gene: TRBJ2-4; V gene: TRBV20-1; clone size: NA; CDR3 protein: CSARTVIGNIQYF; CDR3 DNA: TGCAGTGCTAGGACAGTGATAGGTAACATTCAGTACTTC
D gene: TRBD1; J gene: TRBJ2-1; V gene: TRBV9; clone size: NA; CDR3 protein: CASSVVAGTGDEQFF; CDR3 DNA: TGTGCCAGCAGCGTAGTAGCCGGGACAGGGGATGAGCAGTTCTTC
D gene: NA; J gene: TRBJ2-2; V gene: TRBV20-1; clone size: NA; CDR3 protein: CSADGASGTGELFF; CDR3 DNA: TGCAGTGCTGACGGGGCTTCGGGCACCGGGGAGCTGTTTTTT
D gene: NA; J gene: TRBJ1-1; V gene: TRBV6-2/TRBV6-3; clone size: NA; CDR3 protein: CASTRRDTEAFF; CDR3 DNA: TGTGCCAGCACCCGAAGGGACACTGAAGCTTTCTTT
D gene: NA; J gene: TRBJ2-1; V gene: TRBV19; clone size: NA; CDR3 protein: CASSKQGYYNEQFF; CDR3 DNA: TGTGCCAGTAGTAAGCAGGGTTACTACAATGAGCAGTTCTTC
D gene: NA; J gene: TRBJ2-2; V gene: TRBV24-1; clone size: few; CDR3 protein: CATSDPVANTGELFF; CDR3 DNA: TGTGCCACCAGTGATCCGGTGGCGAACACCGGGGAGCTGTTTTTT
D gene: NA; J gene: TRBJ1-6; V gene: TRBV28; clone size: NA; CDR3 protein: CASSSTRVVTYNSPLHF; CDR3 DNA: TGTGCCAGCAGTTCCACCAGGGTCGTGACCTATAATTCACCCCTCCACTTT
D gene: NA; J gene: TRBJ1-2; V gene: TRBV28; clone size: NA; CDR3 protein: CASSSTSEGYTF; CDR3 DNA: TGTGCCAGCAGTTCGACCTCTGAGGGCTACACCTTC
D gene: NA; J gene: TRBJ2-6; V gene: TRBV10-3; clone size: NA; CDR3 protein: CAISESGGNNVLTF; CDR3 DNA: TGTGCCATCAGTGAGTCCGGGGGTAACAACGTCCTGACTTTC
D gene: NA; J gene: TRBJ2-5; V gene: TRBV5-1; clone size: many; CDR3 protein: CASRVQGMETQYF; CDR3 DNA: TGCGCCAGCAGGGTACAGGGTATGGAGACCCAGTACTTC
D gene: NA; J gene: TRBJ2-5; V gene: TRBV5-4; clone size: NA; CDR3 protein: CASRTTGTGETQYF; CDR3 DNA: TGTGCCAGCAGAACTACAGGGACCGGAGAGACCCAGTACTTC
D gene: TRBD2; J gene: TRBJ2-2; V gene: TRBV27; clone size: NA; CDR3 protein: CASSGGFTSNTGELFF; CDR3 DNA: TGTGCCTCCAGCGGGGGCTTCACCTCGAACACCGGGGAGCTGTTTTTT
D gene: NA; J gene: TRBJ2-2; V gene: TRBV7-2; clone size: many; CDR3 protein: CASSPRAAFYTGELFF; CDR3 DNA: TGTGCCAGCAGCCCCAGGGCAGCCTTCTATACCGGGGAGCTGTTTTTT
D gene: NA; J gene: TRBJ1-2; V gene: TRBV7-9; clone size: NA; CDR3 protein: CASSFGRVELYGYTF; CDR3 DNA: TGTGCCAGCAGCTTTGGGAGGGTAGAACTCTATGGCTACACCTTC
D gene: TRBD2; J gene: TRBJ2-3; V gene: TRBV4-1; clone size: few; CDR3 protein: CASSQETSGGPTDTQYF; CDR3 DNA: TGCGCCAGCAGCCAAGAAACCAGCGGGGGCCCCACAGATACGCAGTATTTT
D gene: TRBD1; J gene: TRBJ2-7; V gene: TRBV7-9; clone size: NA; CDR3 protein: CASSLGGQIRRQYF; CDR3 DNA: TGTGCCAGCAGCTTAGGGGGACAGATCCGACGTCAGTACTTC
D gene: NA; J gene: TRBJ1-5; V gene: TRBV9; clone size: NA; CDR3 protein: CASSEAGTHQPQHF; CDR3 DNA: TGTGCCAGCAGCGAGGCCGGGACCCATCAGCCCCAGCATTTT
D gene: TRBD1; J gene: TRBJ1-1; V gene: TRBV7-8; clone size: few; CDR3 protein: CASRRQGTGTEAFF; CDR3 DNA: TGTGCCAGCAGGCGACAGGGAACCGGAACTGAAGCTTTCTTT
D gene: NA; J gene: TRBJ1-1; V gene: TRBV7-8; clone size: few; CDR3 protein: CASREQENTEAFF; CDR3 DNA: TGTGCCAGCAGAGAACAGGAGAACACTGAAGCTTTCTTT
D gene: NA; J gene: TRBJ1-3; V gene: TRBV18; clone size: few; CDR3 protein: CASSQRQVKNSGNTIYF; CDR3 DNA: TGTGCCAGCTCACAGCGACAGGTCAAGAACTCTGGAAACACCATATATTTT
D gene: TRBD1; J gene: TRBJ1-1; V gene: TRBV5-1; clone size: few; CDR3 protein: CASRESAGTVNTEAFF; CDR3 DNA: TGCGCCAGCAGGGAAAGCGCCGGGACAGTTAACACTGAAGCTTTCTTT
D gene: TRBD2; J gene: TRBJ2-5; V gene: TRBV20-1; clone size: NA; CDR3 protein: CSAPTSGEETQYF; CDR3 DNA: TGCAGTGCTCCGACTAGCGGGGAAGAGACCCAGTACTTC
D gene: NA; J gene: TRBJ1-5; V gene: TRBV20-1; clone size: few; CDR3 protein: CSARGGSGNQPQHF; CDR3 DNA: TGCAGTGCTAGAGGGGGGAGTGGCAATCAGCCCCAGCATTTT
D gene: NA; J gene: TRBJ2-1; V gene: TRBV28; clone size: few; CDR3 protein: CASRIPTEKNEQFF; CDR3 DNA: TGTGCCAGCAGGATCCCGACGGAGAAGAATGAGCAGTTCTTC
D gene: NA; J gene: TRBJ1-2; V gene: TRBV4-3; clone size: NA; CDR3 protein: CASSQAAGQDYGYTF; CDR3 DNA: TGCGCCAGCAGCCAAGCGGCAGGGCAGGACTATGGCTACACCTTC
D gene: NA; J gene: TRBJ1-6; V gene: TRBV7-2; clone size: NA; CDR3 protein: CASSLARDGNSPLHF; CDR3 DNA: TGTGCCAGCAGCTTAGCGCGGGATGGAAATTCACCCCTCCACTTT